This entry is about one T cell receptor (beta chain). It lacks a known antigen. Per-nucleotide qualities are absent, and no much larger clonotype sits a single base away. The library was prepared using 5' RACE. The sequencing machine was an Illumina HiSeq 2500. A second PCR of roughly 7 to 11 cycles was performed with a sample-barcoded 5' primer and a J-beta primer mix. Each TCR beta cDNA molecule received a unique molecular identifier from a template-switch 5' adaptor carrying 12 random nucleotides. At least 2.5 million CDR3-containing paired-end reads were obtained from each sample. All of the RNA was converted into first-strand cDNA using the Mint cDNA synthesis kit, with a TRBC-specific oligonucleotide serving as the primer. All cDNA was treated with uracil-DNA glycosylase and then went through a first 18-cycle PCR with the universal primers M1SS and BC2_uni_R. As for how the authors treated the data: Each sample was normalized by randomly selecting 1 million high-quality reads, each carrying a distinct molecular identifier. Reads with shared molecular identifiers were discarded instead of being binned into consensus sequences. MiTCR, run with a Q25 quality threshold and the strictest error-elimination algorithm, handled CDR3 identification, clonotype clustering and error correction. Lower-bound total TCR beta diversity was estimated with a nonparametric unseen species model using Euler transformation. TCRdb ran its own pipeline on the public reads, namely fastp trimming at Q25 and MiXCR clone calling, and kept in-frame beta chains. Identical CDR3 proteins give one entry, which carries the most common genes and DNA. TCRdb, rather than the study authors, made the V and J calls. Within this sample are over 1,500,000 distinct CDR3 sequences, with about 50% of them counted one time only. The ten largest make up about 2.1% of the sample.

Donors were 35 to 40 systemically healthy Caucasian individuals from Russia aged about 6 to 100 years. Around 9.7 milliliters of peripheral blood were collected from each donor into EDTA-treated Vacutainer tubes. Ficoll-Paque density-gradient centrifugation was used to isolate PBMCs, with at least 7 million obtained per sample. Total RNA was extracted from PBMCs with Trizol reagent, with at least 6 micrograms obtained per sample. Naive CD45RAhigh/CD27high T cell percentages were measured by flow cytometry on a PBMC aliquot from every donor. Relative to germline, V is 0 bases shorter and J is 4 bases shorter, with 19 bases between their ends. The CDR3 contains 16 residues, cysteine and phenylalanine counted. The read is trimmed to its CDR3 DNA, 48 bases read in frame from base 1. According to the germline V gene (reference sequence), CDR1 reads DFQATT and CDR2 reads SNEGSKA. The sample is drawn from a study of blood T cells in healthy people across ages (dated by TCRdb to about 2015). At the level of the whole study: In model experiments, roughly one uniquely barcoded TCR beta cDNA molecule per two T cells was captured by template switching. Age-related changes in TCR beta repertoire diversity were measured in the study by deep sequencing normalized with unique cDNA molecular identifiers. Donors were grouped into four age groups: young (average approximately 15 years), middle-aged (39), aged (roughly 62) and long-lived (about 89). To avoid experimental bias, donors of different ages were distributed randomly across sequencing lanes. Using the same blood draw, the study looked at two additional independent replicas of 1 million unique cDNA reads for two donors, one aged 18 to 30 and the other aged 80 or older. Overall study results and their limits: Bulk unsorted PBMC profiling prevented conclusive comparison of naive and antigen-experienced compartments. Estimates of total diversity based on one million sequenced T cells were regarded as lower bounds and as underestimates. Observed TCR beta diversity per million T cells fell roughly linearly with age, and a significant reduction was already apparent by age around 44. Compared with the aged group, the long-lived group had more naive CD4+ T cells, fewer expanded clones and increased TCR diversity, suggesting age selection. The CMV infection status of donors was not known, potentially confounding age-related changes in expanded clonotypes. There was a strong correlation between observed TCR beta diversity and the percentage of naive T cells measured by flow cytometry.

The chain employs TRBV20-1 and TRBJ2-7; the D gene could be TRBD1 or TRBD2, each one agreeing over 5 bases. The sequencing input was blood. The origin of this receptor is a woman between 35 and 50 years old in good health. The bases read TGCAGTGCTAGAGATTCGCACAGGAGGTTTCGATACGAGCAGTACTTC. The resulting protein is CSARDSHRRFRYEQYF.